Each of the 20 T cell receptor beta chains below was sequenced from the same sample in a study of T cell changes during pregnancy in multiple sclerosis. Profiled with immunoSEQ multiplex PCR; TCRdb holds only in-frame clones, not every one. Found here are about 20,000 clones, 70% to 90% of them singletons; the top ten hold roughly 20%. Here the sequenced sample was CD8+ T cells from peripheral blood mononuclear cells, taken after pregnancy. The receptors originated from a female donor in good health, enrolled as a control in a pregnancy study.

The chain has TRBV9 and TRBJ1-1; 9 positions match TRBD1. The CDR3 runs 16 residues. The germline CDR1 and CDR2 sequences are SGDLS and YYNGEE. The ends lost 0 bases at V and 4 bases at J; junction bases unmatched: 7. For the CDR3, the DNA is TGTGCCAGCAGCGTAGCTGCTTCGACAGGGGGCACTGAAGCTTTCTTT. Residues: CASSVAASTGGTEAFF.

The rearrangement links TRBV5-6 to TRBJ1-1; 7 nucleotides agree with TRBD1. Germline CDR1 and CDR2: SGHDT and YYEEEE. Unmatched junction bases numbered 1, after V lost 0 bases and J lost 5 bases. The CDR3 length is 13 residues. The CDR3 DNA sequence: TGTGCCAGCAGCTTGGGGACAGGAACTGAAGCTTTCTTT. Its protein is CASSLGTGTEAFF.

The chain carries TRBV5-1 and TRBJ1-1; possible D gene TRBD1, 6 bases. CDR3 length: 14 amino acids. V was pared by 4 bases and J by 4 bases, with 14 bases between. CDR1 and CDR2 (germline): SGHRS, YFSETQ. CDR3 nucleotides: TGCGCCAGCAGCACCCAGGGGCGGCCCACTGAAGCTTTCTTT. As protein: CASSTQGRPTEAFF.

The sample holds one count of this clone. The chain carries TRBV4-1 and TRBJ2-1; D unclear. Germline CDR1 is MGHRA and CDR2 is YSYEKL. V gave up 1 base and J gave up 9 bases, with 4 bases separating them. CDR3 size: 11 residues. CDR3 protein: CASSQGIEQFF. CDR3 DNA sequence: TGCGCCAGCAGCCAAGGTATTGAGCAGTTCTTC.

The chain carries TRBV7-8 and TRBJ2-4; D possibly corresponds to TRBD2 (5 bases). There are 19 residues in the CDR3. V lost 2 bases, J lost 3 bases, and 23 bases lay in between. Germline V gene sequence: CDR1 SGHVS, CDR2 FQNEAQ. The CDR3 spells CASSLLPSVIGMDKNIQYF. The CDR3 DNA reads as TGTGCCAGCAGCTTACTCCCTTCTGTAATCGGGATGGACAAAAACATTCAGTACTTC.

The rearrangement joins TRBV9 to TRBJ2-7, with D perhaps matching TRBD2 (6 bases). This CDR3 region has 12 residues. Germline V gives CDR1 SGDLS, CDR2 YYNGEE. V gave up 7 bases and J gave up 6 bases, with 14 bases separating them. CDR3: CASWDGTGEQYF. The DNA of the CDR3 is TGTGCCAGCTGGGACGGGACTGGCGAGCAGTACTTC.

This rearrangement joins TRBV2 to TRBJ1-1; TRBD1 is a possible D gene (5 bases). The CDR3 length is 14 residues. Germline V gene sequence: CDR1 SNHLY, CDR2 FYNNEI. V was clipped by 6 bases and J by 1 base, with 12 bases between them. CDR3: CASRDGQGNTEAFF. The CDR3, as DNA: TGTGCCAGCAGAGACGGACAAGGGAACACTGAAGCTTTCTTT.

This chain links TRBV15 with TRBJ1-2; TRBD1 matches at 7 bases. Unmatched junction bases numbered 10, after V lost 5 bases and J lost 10 bases. Germline assignment: CDR1 LNHNV and CDR2 YYDKDF (reference sequence). CDR3 length equals 13 residues. The CDR3 sequence: CATSREQGRHYTF. Written as DNA, the CDR3 is TGTGCCACCAGCCGGGAACAGGGGCGACACTACACCTTC.

This clone was seen just once. The chain uses TRBV7-9 and TRBJ2-1, with TRBD2 matching 7 bases. Germline lookup yields CDR1 SEHNR and CDR2 FQNEAQ (reference sequence). The CDR3 runs 17 residues. With 5 bases clipped from V and 4 bases from J, the junction kept 14 bases outside the gene matches. In DNA, the CDR3 is TGTGCCAGCAGCCAGCGGGGATCGGGAGGAGATTACAATGAGCAGTTCTTC. Translation gives CASSQRGSGGDYNEQFF. Filled out from reference TRBV7-9 and TRBJ2-1, the complete variable domain reads DTGVSQNPRHKITKRGQNVTFRCDPISEHNRLYWYRQTLGQGPEFLTYFQNEAQLEKSRLLSDRFSAERPKGSFSTLEIQRTEQGDSAMYLCASSQRGSGGDYNEQFFGPGTRLTVL.

The genes are TRBV19 and TRBJ1-1, with unresolved D. Germline assignment: CDR1 LNHDA and CDR2 SQIVND (reference sequence). This CDR3 region has 13 residues. Deletions cut 1 base from V and 6 bases from J, with 9 bases between. CDR3 bases: TGTGCCAGTAGTATAGGCTCCGGGGCTGAAGCTTTCTTT. As protein: CASSIGSGAEAFF.

The chain carries TRBV13 and TRBJ2-1; D unclear. Trimming stripped 1 base from V and 5 bases from J, with 6 bases between. There are 13 residues in the CDR3. Germline CDR1 PRHDT, CDR2 FYEKMQ (reference sequence). CDR3 region: CASSLVADNEQFF. The CDR3 DNA follows: TGTGCCAGCAGCTTAGTGGCGGACAATGAGCAGTTCTTC. Based on the CDR3 plus reference TRBV13 and TRBJ2-1, the full variable domain is AAGVIQSPRHLIKEKRETATLKCYPIPRHDTVYWYQQGPGQDPQFLISFYEKMQSDKGSIPDRFSAQQFSDYHSELNMSSLELGDSALYFCASSLVADNEQFFGPGTRLTVL.

The CDR3 region has the DNA TGTGCCTCCACAGGGGCATGGAAGGGCACTGAAGCTTTCTTT. Its protein is CASTGAWKGTEAFF. V and J are TRBV5-6 and TRBJ1-1; TRBD1 aligns across 7 bases. The CDR3 has 14 amino acids. The trim removed 10 bases at V and 4 bases at J, leaving 13 bases unmatched. Germline V lookup: CDR1 SGHDT, CDR2 YYEEEE. Full variable domain (missing parts from reference TRBV5-6 and TRBJ1-1): DAGVTQSPTHLIKTRGQQVTLRCSPKSGHDTVSWYQQALGQGPQFIFQYYEEEERQRGNFPDRFSGHQFPNYSSELNVNALLLGDSALYLCASTGAWKGTEAFFGQGTRLTVV.

CDR3 in DNA: TGTGCCAGCAGCCAAGTTGGCGCCTTCCCGCAGGGGGAGACCCAGTACTTC. It codes for CASSQVGAFPQGETQYF. The chain combines TRBV4-2 with TRBJ2-5; possibly TRBD1 for D (6 bases). Trimming took 1 base from V and 5 from J, leaving 20 bases between them. The CDR3 has 17 amino acids. Germline V CDR1 and CDR2: LGHNA, YNFKEQ.

This clone has only one observation. This chain uses TRBV5-6 with TRBJ2-7; D is possibly TRBD2 (6 bases). V lost 5 bases, J lost 3 bases, and 18 bases lay in between. The CDR3 length is 15 residues. In germline, CDR1 is SGHDT, CDR2 YYEEEE. The chain's CDR3 is CASRRGSGVNYEQYF. Written as DNA, the CDR3 is TGTGCCAGCAGACGGGGGAGCGGAGTGAACTACGAGCAGTACTTC.

The V and J genes are TRBV7-9 and TRBJ1-1; possibly TRBD1 for D (6 bases). In germline, CDR1 is SEHNR, CDR2 FQNEAQ (reference sequence). The CDR3 covers 12 residues. Trimming removed 5 bases at V and 7 bases at J, with 11 bases between. The CDR3 bases are TGTGCCAGCAGCCTTGGGACACGTGAAGCTTTCTTT. Translation gives CASSLGTREAFF.

The chain is built from TRBV27 and TRBJ2-2, with TRBD2 matching over 9 bases. V shed 6 bases and J 5 bases; nucleotides not matched to a gene: 10. This CDR3 region has 16 residues. Germline-derived CDR1 and CDR2 are MNHEY and SMNVEV (reference sequence). The CDR3 here is CASSGWAGGHTGELFF. The CDR3 bases are TGTGCCAGCAGCGGCTGGGCGGGGGGGCATACCGGGGAGCTGTTTTTT.

V gene TRBV4-1 combines with J gene TRBJ1-2; tentative D call: TRBD1 (5 bases). The length of the CDR3 is 12 residues. The V end lost 3 bases, the J end lost 8 bases, and 10 bases lay between the germline ends. CDR1 is MGHRA, CDR2 YSYEKL, per germline. The CDR3 sequence is CASSQGGEGYTF. The CDR3 DNA is TGCGCCAGCAGCCAGGGGGGGGAAGGCTACACCTTC.

The chain uses TRBV9 and TRBJ2-1; possible D gene TRBD2, 5 bases. This CDR3 contains 13 residues. The germline gives CDR1 SGDLS, CDR2 YYNGEE. The V end was cut by 3 bases, the J end by 16 bases, with 20 bases between. Written as DNA, the CDR3 is TGTGCCAGCAGCGGCCTCCAACTAGGCCCCCTTTTCTTC. It translates to CASSGLQLGPLFF.

The chain couples TRBV4-1 to TRBJ2-7; 7 bases fit TRBD1. V dropped 3 bases and J dropped 2; count of bases not matched to a gene: 7. Germline loops: CDR1 MGHRA, CDR2 YSYEKL. There are 15 residues in the CDR3. The CDR3 coding sequence is TGCGCCAGCAGCCAGGCCGGGACAGATGCCTACGAGCAGTACTTC. Protein sequence: CASSQAGTDAYEQYF.

This rearrangement joins TRBV6-5 to TRBJ1-3; D uncertain. V gave up 4 bases and J gave up 0 bases, with 7 bases separating them. Germline CDR1 and CDR2: MNHEY and SVGAGI. The CDR3 loop spans 14 amino acids. CDR3 sequence: CASSSVSSGNTIYF. In nucleotides, the CDR3 is TGTGCCAGCAGTTCCGTCAGCTCTGGAAACACCATATATTTT.